Sequencing of this T cell receptor (beta chain) was carried out in a study of T-cell memory formation after mild COVID-19. Study-wide points: CD4+ clones that contracted lay mainly in CM and EM; CD8+ ones lay in EMRA. Nothing confirmed that second-wave clones peaking on day 37 were specific for SARS-CoV-2. Day 15 to 85 contractors were CD4/CD8 balanced; later expanders leaned CD4+. Memory cells collected pre-infection included some clones that later responded, suggesting cross-reactive memory joined.

In TCRdb, the 5' RACE reads were re-called with MiXCR into one record per CDR3 protein. Seen here are some 300,000 distinct CDR3 sequences, approximately 19% observed once, and the top ten hold around 21%. Germline V gene sequence: CDR1 DFQATT, CDR2 SNEGSKA (reference sequence). Trimming removed 0 bases at V and 4 bases at J, with 11 bases between. CDR3 length: 14 amino acids. Details on this clonotype: Its antigen is not identified.

This sequence was found in a man between 18 and 29 years old who had mild COVID-19 (a few samples of this study predate the infection). Cell type and time point are not known. The chain recombines TRBV20-1 with TRBJ2-3; D is possibly TRBD2 (6 bases). Sequenced material: PBMCs or a T cell subset sorted from them (not recorded which). The CDR3 sequence: CSARDTRGSDTQYF. The CDR3 DNA sequence: TGCAGTGCTAGAGATACGCGGGGTTCAGATACGCAGTATTTT.